These 4 T cell receptor beta chains originate from one sample sequenced in a study of blood T cell repertoires in COVID-19. Profiling relied on immunoSEQ multiplex PCR, and the TCRdb table lists in-frame clones only, not all of them. The sample yields approximately 440,000 clones, less than 95% seen once. Sequenced input: PBMCs or T cells enriched from blood (not recorded which). These receptors were taken from a man younger than 35 who had recovered from COVID-19.

This chain connects TRBV7-2 to TRBJ2-5, with unresolved D. Looked up from germline, CDR1 is SGHTA and CDR2 is FQGNSA. This CDR3 comprises 14 residues. Trimming shortened V by 1 base and J by 5 bases, and 11 bases separated the two germline ends. The CDR3 DNA is TGTGCCAGCAGCTTAGTGCCAGCGCGGGAGACCCAGTACTTC. Amino acid sequence: CASSLVPARETQYF.

The chain recombines TRBV6-4 with TRBJ2-1; TRBD2 matches at 8 bases. Germline values: CDR1 MRHNA, CDR2 SNTAGT. The V and J ends lost 6 bases and 3 bases, in that order; junction bases with no gene match: 7. The CDR3 is 15 amino acids. Here the CDR3 DNA reads TGTGCCAGCAGCCGGGCGGGAGGACTCTACAATGAGCAGTTCTTC. Translated: CASSRAGGLYNEQFF.

The chain has TRBV12-3 or TRBV12-4 and TRBJ1-2; D unresolved. Trimming left V 5 bases short and J 6 bases short, with 7 bases between. The CDR3 loop spans 11 amino acids. CDR3 coding DNA: TGTGCCAGCAGTCGGGGTCATGGCTACACCTTC. The encoded protein is CASSRGHGYTF.

The V and J genes are TRBV5-4 and TRBJ1-2; TRBD1 agrees at 10 bases. Germline V gives CDR1 SGHNT, CDR2 YYREEE (reference sequence). This CDR3 region has 14 residues. V dropped 4 bases and J dropped 5; count of bases not matched to a gene: 5. CDR3 DNA: TGTGCCAGCAGCCCTGGACAGGGGGGGTATGGCTACACCTTC. Protein: CASSPGQGGYGYTF.